The entry that follows covers one TCR beta chain sequence. Its antigen is as yet unknown. The TCR cDNA carried a universal primer site and UMIs from 5'RACE template switching. Each CDR3 protein is one row after TCRdb ran MiXCR on the 5' RACE reads. In the table there are some 73,000 distinct CDR3 sequences, just under 8% of which are singletons. This CDR3 region has 14 residues. Germline-derived CDR1 and CDR2 are LGHNA and YSLEER. V was pared by 2 bases and J by 4 bases, with 2 bases of the junction left unmatched. The data were obtained in a study of T cells after yellow fever vaccination. Study findings and constraints: Some clonotypes, a small share, were shared between CD4 and CD8 compartments. Reappearing after the booster were most of the clones from primary vaccination (roughly 96% CD4, 70% to 90% CD8).

V and J are TRBV4-3 and TRBJ1-5; 7 nucleotides align to TRBD1. This receptor was taken from a man aged 30 to 45 who received the YFV17D yellow fever vaccine. Sequences were derived from CD8+ T cells sorted from PBMCs, sampled on the day of the yellow fever booster vaccination. The CDR3 spells CASSQYRGNQPQHF. The CDR3 DNA reads as TGCGCCAGCAGCCAATACAGGGGAAATCAGCCCCAGCATTTT.